This passage covers 21 T cell receptor beta chains from one sample sequenced in a study of blood T cells in healthy people across ages. Through a sample-barcoded 5' primer and a J-beta primer mix, a second PCR was run for about 6 to 11 cycles. MiXCR was run by TCRdb on the 5' RACE reads, yielding one entry per CDR3 protein. The sample carries a few hundred thousand distinct CDR3 sequences, 25% to 30% recorded once. The sequenced sample was blood. The receptors stem from a woman in her 70s in good health.

The rearrangement links TRBV12-5 to TRBJ1-4; 10 bases map to TRBD1. CDR1 and CDR2 from the germline V gene are LGHNT and FRNRAP. CDR3 length: 14 amino acids. J was trimmed by 7 bases and V by 7 bases; bases with no gene match: 6. The DNA for the CDR3 is TGTGCTAGTGCCACCGGGACAGGGGCTGAAAAACTGTTTTTT. Translated, it gives CASATGTGAEKLFF.

The sample holds many counts of this clonotype. V and J are TRBV7-2 and TRBJ2-1; D is ambiguous. CDR1 SGHTA and CDR2 FQGNSA come from the germline V gene. V was cut by 6 bases and J by 3 bases, with 15 bases left in between. The length of the CDR3 is 15 residues. CDR3 nucleotides: TGTGCCAGCAGAGAAACTATCACGAGCTACAATGAGCAGTTCTTC. As protein: CASRETITSYNEQFF.

The chain has TRBV7-2 and TRBJ2-3, with D possibly matching TRBD2 (5 bases). CDR3 length equals 16 residues. Trimming left V 0 bases short and J 5 bases short, with 15 bases between. Germline V gene sequence: CDR1 SGHTA, CDR2 FQGNSA. The CDR3 coding sequence is TGTGCCAGCAGCTTAGCCCCTGGACTGTCCGGAGATACGCAGTATTTT. This sequence encodes CASSLAPGLSGDTQYF.

This clonotype was observed a few times. CDR3 DNA: TGCGCCAGCAGCCAAGACCGGCTAGCGGGGTCCCTTGTGAACACCGGGGAGCTGTTTTTT. This encodes CASSQDRLAGSLVNTGELFF. The chain is built from TRBV4-1 and TRBJ2-2, with 9 bases identical to TRBD2. V lost 0 bases to trimming and J lost 1 base; unmatched junction nucleotides: 12. Per the germline V gene, CDR1 is MGHRA and CDR2 is YSYEKL. The CDR3 has 20 residues.

The chain is built from TRBV27 and TRBJ2-2; D is unclear. Germline V gene data show CDR1 as MNHEY and CDR2 as SMNVEV (reference sequence). This CDR3 is built from 14 residues. The V and J ends lost 3 bases and 4 bases respectively, with 9 bases between them. Here the CDR3 DNA reads TGTGCCAGCAGTTTCAGCAGAAGCACCGGGGAGCTGTTTTTT. It translates to CASSFSRSTGELFF.

This chain joins TRBV6-2 or TRBV6-3 and TRBJ2-2; D perhaps matches TRBD1 (6 bases). CDR3 length: 14 amino acids. V lost 8 bases, J lost 1 base, and 11 bases lay in between. The germline V gene has CDR1 MNHEY and CDR2 SVGEGT. The CDR3 DNA follows: TGTGCCAGCGGTAGGGGACAGAACACCGGGGAGCTGTTTTTT. Translating gives CASGRGQNTGELFF.

The chain joins TRBV29-1 to TRBJ2-3, with TRBD2 matching over 7 bases. CDR3 size: 14 residues. Trimming at V came to 7 bases and at J to 4 bases, leaving 11 bases not matched to a gene. In germline, CDR1 is SQVTM, CDR2 ANQGSEA. As DNA, the CDR3 is TGCAGCGCCCGACTAGCTCTCTTCCCAGATACGCAGTATTTT. Its translation: CSARLALFPDTQYF.

This clonotype was seen more than once but under ten times. V is TRBV7-9 and J is TRBJ2-5; tentatively, D is TRBD1 (5 bases). The closer fit of TRBJ2-7 to the DNA end suggests the J call may be wrong. This CDR3 has 14 residues. The germline gives CDR1 SEHNR, CDR2 FQNEAQ (reference sequence). CDR3 region: CASSLQGVGLEQYF. The CDR3 DNA follows: TGTGCCAGCAGCTTACAAGGGGTCGGTCTCGAGCAGTACTTC.

J is TRBJ2-3 and V is TRBV2, with 7 nucleotides matching TRBD2. This CDR3 contains 13 residues. Germline assignment: CDR1 SNHLY and CDR2 FYNNEI. The V gene end was trimmed by 4 bases and the J gene end by 12 bases; junction bases not matched to a gene: 10. Written as DNA, the CDR3 is TGTGCCAGCAGTGGGGAGGGTCTTGGTACACAGTATTTT. It specifies CASSGEGLGTQYF.

This chain uses TRBV3-1 with TRBJ2-5; D tentatively reads TRBD1 or TRBD2 (5 bases each). Trimming took 1 base from V and 4 from J, leaving 13 bases between them. The CDR3 spans 15 residues. Germline V gene lookup returns CDR1 LGHDT and CDR2 YNNKEL (reference sequence). The CDR3 DNA follows: TGTGCCAGCAGCCAAGGCTTTGGGGGAGCAGAGACCCAGTACTTC. It yields the protein CASSQGFGGAETQYF.

This CDR3 is CASSSLRASGGAGETQYF. The CDR3 DNA follows: TGTGCCAGCAGTTCCCTGAGGGCTAGCGGGGGGGCCGGGGAGACCCAGTACTTC. J is TRBJ2-5 and V is TRBV6-5, with 12 bases matching TRBD2. The CDR3 runs to 18 residues. V dropped 4 bases and J dropped 5; count of bases not matched to a gene: 14. CDR1 is MNHEY and CDR2 is SVGAGI in the germline V gene.

The V and J genes are TRBV20-1 and TRBJ2-3, with TRBD2 as a possible D gene (5 bases). The germline CDR1 and CDR2 sequences are DFQATT and SNEGSKA (reference sequence). The CDR3 is made up of 13 amino acids. The V and J ends lost 0 bases and 5 bases respectively, with 9 bases between them. This CDR3 reads CSARDRGIDTQYF. The CDR3 region has the DNA TGCAGTGCTAGAGATCGGGGTATAGATACGCAGTATTTT.

The chain is built from TRBV12-5 and TRBJ2-7; D assignment may be TRBD1 or TRBD2 (5 bases each). The germline V gene has CDR1 LGHNT and CDR2 FRNRAP. The CDR3 is 12 residues long. V was pared by 1 base and J by 12 bases, with 13 bases between. CDR3 nucleotide sequence: TGTGCTAGTGGTTTGGACCCCTTGGGACCGTACTTC. It encodes CASGLDPLGPYF.

This clonotype showed up just a few times. V usage is TRBV6-1 and J usage is TRBJ1-4, with D unresolved. Trimming took 7 bases from V and 2 from J, leaving 11 bases between them. There are 14 residues in the CDR3. CDR1 MNHNS and CDR2 SASEGT come from the germline V gene. The CDR3 protein is CASKDGSTNEKLFF. The CDR3 DNA reads TGTGCCAGCAAGGATGGGAGCACTAATGAAAAACTGTTTTTT.

Comment on this clonotype: With a much larger clone just one base away, this may be a read error. The CDR3 reads CASKRGLETQYF. In DNA form, the CDR3 reads TGTGCCAGCAAGCGGGGTTTGGAGACCCAGTACTTC. V gene TRBV27 combines with J gene TRBJ2-5; 7 bases line up with TRBD2. The junction had 4 bases not matched to a gene; V was cut back by 7 bases and J by 5 bases. The CDR3 is 12 amino acids. Germline assignment: CDR1 MNHEY and CDR2 SMNVEV (reference sequence).

The chain joins TRBV7-9 to TRBJ2-2; no reliable D call. V lost 3 bases and J lost 3, with 17 bases in between. CDR1 and CDR2 (germline): SEHNR, FQNEAQ (reference sequence). CDR3 length: 17 amino acids. CDR3 residues: CASSFFLGDSDTGELFF. CDR3 in DNA: TGTGCCAGCAGCTTTTTCCTTGGTGACTCGGACACCGGGGAGCTGTTTTTT.

The chain couples TRBV7-2 to TRBJ2-1; TRBD2 aligns across 9 bases. The CDR3 spans 16 residues. Germline values: CDR1 SGHTA, CDR2 FQGNSA. After removal of 6 bases from V and 5 bases from J, the junction contained 11 bases not matched to a gene. CDR3 loop: CASRTYSGGPDNEQFF. In DNA, the CDR3 is TGTGCCAGCAGAACTTATAGCGGGGGCCCTGACAATGAGCAGTTCTTC.

The V and J genes are TRBV27 and TRBJ2-3, with 11 bases that match TRBD2. The CDR3 has 14 amino acids. With 6 bases clipped from V and 6 bases from J, the junction kept 5 bases outside the gene matches. From germline, CDR1 is MNHEY and CDR2 SMNVEV (reference sequence). CDR3 sequence: CASRLAGGYDTQYF. The CDR3 DNA reads as TGTGCCAGCAGGCTAGCGGGGGGCTACGATACGCAGTATTTT.

The chain couples TRBV4-3 to TRBJ2-5; TRBD2 matches at 14 bases. Germline lookup yields CDR1 LGHNA and CDR2 YSLEER. Trimming cost V 5 bases and J 4 bases; bases outside gene matches: 9. CDR3 length: 17 amino acids. The CDR3 is CASSSSGTSGGGETQYF. The DNA of the CDR3 is TGCGCCAGCAGCTCGAGCGGGACTAGCGGGGGTGGAGAGACCCAGTACTTC.

The genes are TRBV6-6 and TRBJ2-7; D uncertain. V shed 5 bases and J shed 7 bases, with 24 bases lying between them. The CDR3 sequence is 16 residues long. Germline-derived CDR1 and CDR2 are MNHNY and SVGAGI (reference sequence). Here the CDR3 reads CASSPVVTSLSREQYF. CDR3 coding DNA: TGTGCCAGCAGTCCCGTGGTTACCTCACTTAGTAGGGAGCAGTACTTC.

This chain uses TRBV24-1 with TRBJ1-1; D not certain. V dropped 11 bases and J dropped 1 base, with 13 bases sitting between them. The CDR3 spans 13 residues. The germline CDR1 and CDR2 sequences are KGHDR and SFDVKD. The CDR3 sequence: CASRARRNTEAFF. As DNA, the CDR3 is TGTGCCAGCAGAGCCAGGCGGAACACTGAAGCTTTCTTT.